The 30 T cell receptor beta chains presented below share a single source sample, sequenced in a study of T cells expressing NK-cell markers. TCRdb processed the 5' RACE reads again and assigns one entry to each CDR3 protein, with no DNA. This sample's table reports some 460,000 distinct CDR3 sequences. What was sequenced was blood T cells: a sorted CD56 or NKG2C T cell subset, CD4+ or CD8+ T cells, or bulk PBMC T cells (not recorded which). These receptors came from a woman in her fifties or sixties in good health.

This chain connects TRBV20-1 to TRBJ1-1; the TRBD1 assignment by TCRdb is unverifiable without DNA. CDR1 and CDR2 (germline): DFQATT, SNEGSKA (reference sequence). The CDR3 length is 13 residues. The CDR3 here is CSGTGQGDTEAFF.

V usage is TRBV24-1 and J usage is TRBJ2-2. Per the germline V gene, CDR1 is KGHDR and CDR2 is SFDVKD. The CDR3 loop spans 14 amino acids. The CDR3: CATCTSSNTGELFF.

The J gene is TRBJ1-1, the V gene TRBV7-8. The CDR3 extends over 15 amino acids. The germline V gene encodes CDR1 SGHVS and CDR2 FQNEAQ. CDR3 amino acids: CASSFRDGSNTEAFF.

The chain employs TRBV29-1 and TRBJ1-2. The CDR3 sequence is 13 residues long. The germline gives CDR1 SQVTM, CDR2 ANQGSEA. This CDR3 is CSVEWAIRDGYTF.

This chain's CDR3 is CASSVSALFNEQFF. V and J are TRBV9 and TRBJ2-1; the D call from TCRdb, TRBD1, cannot be confirmed without DNA. CDR1 is SGDLS, CDR2 YYNGEE, per germline. CDR3 length equals 14 residues.

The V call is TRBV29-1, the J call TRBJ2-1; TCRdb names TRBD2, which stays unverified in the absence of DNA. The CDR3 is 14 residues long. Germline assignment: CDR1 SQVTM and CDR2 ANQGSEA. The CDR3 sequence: CSVEGAGRDNEQFF.

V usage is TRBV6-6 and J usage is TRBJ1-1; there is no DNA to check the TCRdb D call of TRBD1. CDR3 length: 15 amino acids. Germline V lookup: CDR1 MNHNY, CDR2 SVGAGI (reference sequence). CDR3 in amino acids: CASKGTGTLNTEAFF.

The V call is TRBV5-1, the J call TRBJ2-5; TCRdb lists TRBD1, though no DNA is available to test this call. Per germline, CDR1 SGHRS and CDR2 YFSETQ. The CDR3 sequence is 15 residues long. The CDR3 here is CASSTRSGAQETQYF. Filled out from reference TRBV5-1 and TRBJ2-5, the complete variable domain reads KAGVTQTPRYLIKTRGQQVTLSCSPISGHRSVSWYQQTPGQGLQFLFEYFSETQRNKGNFPGRFSGRQFSNSRSEMNVSTLELGDSALYLCASSTRSGAQETQYFGPGTRLLVL.

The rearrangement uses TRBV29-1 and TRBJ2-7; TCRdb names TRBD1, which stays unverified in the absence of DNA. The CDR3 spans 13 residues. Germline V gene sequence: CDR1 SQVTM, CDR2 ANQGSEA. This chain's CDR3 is CSVAGQGEDEQYF.

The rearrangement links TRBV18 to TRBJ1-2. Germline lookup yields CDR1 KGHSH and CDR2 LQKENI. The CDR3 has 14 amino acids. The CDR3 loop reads CASSPPNINYGYTF. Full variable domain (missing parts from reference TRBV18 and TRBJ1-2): NAGVMQNPRHLVRRRGQEARLRCSPMKGHSHVYWYRQLPEEGLKFMVYLQKENIIDESGMPKERFSAEFPKEGPSILRIQQVVRGDSAAYFCASSPPNINYGYTFGSGTRLTVV.

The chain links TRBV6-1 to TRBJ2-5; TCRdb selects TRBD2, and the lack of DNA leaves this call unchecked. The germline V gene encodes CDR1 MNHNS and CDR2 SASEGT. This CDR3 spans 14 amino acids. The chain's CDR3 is CASSQQTSQETQYF.

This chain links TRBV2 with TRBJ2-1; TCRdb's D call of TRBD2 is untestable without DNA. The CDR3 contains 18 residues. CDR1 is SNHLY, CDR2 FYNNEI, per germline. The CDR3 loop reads CASRVRSGGPSRYNEQFF.

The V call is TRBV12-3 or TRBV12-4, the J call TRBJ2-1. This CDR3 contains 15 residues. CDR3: CASRKVGSSYNEQFF.

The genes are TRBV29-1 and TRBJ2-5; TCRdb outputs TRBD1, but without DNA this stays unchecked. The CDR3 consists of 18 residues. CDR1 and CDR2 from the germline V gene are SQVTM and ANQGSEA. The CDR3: CSVGVTGGIVGLGETQYF.

The CDR3 is CASSLGQENIQYF. The chain has TRBV7-8 and TRBJ2-4; with no DNA, the TCRdb D assignment of TRBD1 cannot be verified. CDR1 is SGHVS, CDR2 FQNEAQ, per germline. This CDR3 spans 13 amino acids.

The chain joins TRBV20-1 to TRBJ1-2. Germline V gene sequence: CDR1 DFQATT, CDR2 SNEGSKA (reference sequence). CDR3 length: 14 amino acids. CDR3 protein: CSAWGGSSNYGYTF.

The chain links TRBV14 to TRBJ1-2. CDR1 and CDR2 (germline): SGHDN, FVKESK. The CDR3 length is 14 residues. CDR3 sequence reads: CASSQAGGRRGYTF.

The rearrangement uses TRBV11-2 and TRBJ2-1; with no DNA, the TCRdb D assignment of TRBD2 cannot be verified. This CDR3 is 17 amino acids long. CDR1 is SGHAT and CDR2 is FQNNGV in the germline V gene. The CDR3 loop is CASIDTSTSGSLNEQFF.

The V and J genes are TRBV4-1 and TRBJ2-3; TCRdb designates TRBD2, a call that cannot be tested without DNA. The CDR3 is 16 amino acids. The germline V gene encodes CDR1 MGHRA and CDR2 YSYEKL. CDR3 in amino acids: CASSHPGLGSTDTQYF.

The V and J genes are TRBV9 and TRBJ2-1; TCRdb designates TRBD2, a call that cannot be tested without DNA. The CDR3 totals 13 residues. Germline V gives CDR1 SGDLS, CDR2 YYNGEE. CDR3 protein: CASSRGTADEQFF.

The CDR3 sequence is CSVELAYEQFF. The V call is TRBV29-1, the J call TRBJ2-1. Germline-derived CDR1 and CDR2 are SQVTM and ANQGSEA. CDR3 length: 11 residues.

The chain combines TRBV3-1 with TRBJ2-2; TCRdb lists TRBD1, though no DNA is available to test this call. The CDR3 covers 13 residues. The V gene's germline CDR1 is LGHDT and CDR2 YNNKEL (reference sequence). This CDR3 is CASSSWEAGELFF.

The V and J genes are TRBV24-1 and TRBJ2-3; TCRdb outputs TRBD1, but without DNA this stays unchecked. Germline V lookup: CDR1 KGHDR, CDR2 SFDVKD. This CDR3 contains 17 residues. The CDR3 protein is CATSDTTGIKGTDTQYF.

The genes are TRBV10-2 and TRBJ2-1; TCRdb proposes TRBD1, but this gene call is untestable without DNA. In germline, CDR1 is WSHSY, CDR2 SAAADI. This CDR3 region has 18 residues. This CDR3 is CASSESSSPVRARDEQFF.

The CDR3 region is CSVIWGHRTYEQYF. V is TRBV29-1 and J is TRBJ2-7; TCRdb returns TRBD1, unconfirmable since there is no DNA. From germline, CDR1 is SQVTM and CDR2 ANQGSEA. The CDR3 covers 14 residues.

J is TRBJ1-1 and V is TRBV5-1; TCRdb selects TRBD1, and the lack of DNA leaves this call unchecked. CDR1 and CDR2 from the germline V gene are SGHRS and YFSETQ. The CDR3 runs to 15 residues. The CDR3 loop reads CASSPLSTVNTEAFF.

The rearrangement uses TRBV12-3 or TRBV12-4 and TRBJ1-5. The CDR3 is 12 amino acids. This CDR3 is CASSLGVQPQHF.

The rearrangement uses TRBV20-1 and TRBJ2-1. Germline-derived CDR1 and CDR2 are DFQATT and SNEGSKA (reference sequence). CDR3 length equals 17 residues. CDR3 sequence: CSARDLKTGSPYNEQFF.

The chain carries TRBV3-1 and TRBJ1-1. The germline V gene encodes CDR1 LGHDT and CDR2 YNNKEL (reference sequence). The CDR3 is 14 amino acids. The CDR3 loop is CASSQTGRNTEAFF.

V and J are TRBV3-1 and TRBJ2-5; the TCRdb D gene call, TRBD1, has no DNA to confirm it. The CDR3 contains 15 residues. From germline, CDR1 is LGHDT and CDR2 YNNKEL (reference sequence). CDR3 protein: CASSQPLGQQETQYF.